This TCR beta chain was sequenced for a study of T cells after somatic rescue of genetic block. Measured with immunoSEQ multiplex PCR; TCRdb has only the in-frame clones, and not every one. The sample consists of 100,000 to 120,000 clones, over 80% of them appearing once. V was trimmed by 0 bases and J by 5 bases, leaving 12 bases between them. Germline values: CDR1 SGDLS, CDR2 YYNGEE. CDR3 size: 14 residues. The V and J genes are TRBV9 and TRBJ2-7; D is unresolved. The sequence derives from a woman aged 18-35 years. Sequencing input: peripheral blood mononuclear cells (PBMCs). CDR3 in amino acids: CASSVGSRAHEQYF. The CDR3, as DNA: TGTGCCAGCAGCGTAGGGTCAAGGGCCCACGAGCAGTACTTC.